The 15 T cell receptor beta chains below come from one sample, sequenced in a study of T cells after yellow fever vaccination. In TCRdb, the 5' RACE reads were re-called with MiXCR into one record per CDR3 protein. There are 450,000 to 550,000 distinct CDR3 sequences in the sample; around 21% occur only once, and roughly an eighth lies in the top ten. Source: PBMCs, taken 15 days after the yellow fever booster vaccination. These receptors were collected from a man aged 25 to 40 who received the YFV17D yellow fever vaccine.

The V gene is TRBV7-2, the J gene TRBJ2-7, with D maybe TRBD1 (5 bases). Germline V gene lookup returns CDR1 SGHTA and CDR2 FQGNSA. The V gene lost 1 base and the J gene lost 3 bases, with 10 bases spanning the gap. The CDR3 spans 14 residues. CDR3 in DNA: TGTGCCAGCAGCTTAGACAGGCAAGGCTACGAGCAGTACTTC. The encoded protein is CASSLDRQGYEQYF.

There are a few counts of this clonotype. The genes are TRBV18 and TRBJ1-1; TRBD1 might be the D (5 bases). Trimming removed 5 bases from V and 0 bases from J, with 13 bases in between. The V gene's germline CDR1 is KGHSH and CDR2 LQKENI. The CDR3 totals 15 residues. In DNA form, the CDR3 reads TGTGCCAGCTCAGGTTCAGGGCCGGTGAACACTGAAGCTTTCTTT. Translating gives CASSGSGPVNTEAFF.

The V call is TRBV10-3, the J call TRBJ1-1; 9 nucleotides align to TRBD1. The J segment lost 4 bases and the V segment lost 9 bases, leaving 6 bases of the junction unmatched. This CDR3 region has 13 residues. Germline CDR1 reads ENHRY; CDR2 reads SYGVKD. The CDR3 sequence: CAIKQGAVTEAFF. The CDR3 DNA reads as TGTGCCATTAAACAGGGGGCGGTCACTGAAGCTTTCTTT.

This chain links TRBV10-3 with TRBJ2-2; 10 positions match TRBD2. This CDR3 has 15 amino acids. Unmatched junction bases numbered 3, after V lost 6 bases and J lost 2 bases. Germline-derived CDR1 and CDR2 are ENHRY and SYGVKD. For the CDR3, the DNA is TGTGCCATCAGATCTAGCGGGGGTAACACCGGGGAGCTGTTTTTT. Residues: CAIRSSGGNTGELFF.

This clonotype occurred a few times. The CDR3 DNA follows: TGCAGCGTTGAAGTACAACCTCTACAAGAGACCCAGTACTTC. This translates into CSVEVQPLQETQYF. The chain links TRBV29-1 to TRBJ2-5; D remains ambiguous. The CDR3 consists of 14 residues. With 1 base removed from V and 2 bases from J, the gap between germline ends came to 11 bases. Germline V lookup: CDR1 SQVTM, CDR2 ANQGSEA.

The chain carries TRBV7-2 and TRBJ1-1; 7 positions match TRBD1. CDR3 length: 16 amino acids. In germline, CDR1 is SGHTA, CDR2 FQGNSA. Trimming took 4 bases from V and 1 from J; bases not matched to a gene: 9. In nucleotides, the CDR3 is TGTGCCAGCAGCTCACCTATTACAGGGGCGAACACTGAAGCTTTCTTT. Translation: CASSSPITGANTEAFF.

The rearrangement joins TRBV9 to TRBJ2-3, with TRBD2 identical over 7 bases. The V and J ends lost 0 bases and 4 bases, in that order; junction bases with no gene match: 8. The CDR3 runs 16 residues. Germline V gives CDR1 SGDLS, CDR2 YYNGEE. CDR3 in amino acids: CASSVVPSGGADTQYF. CDR3 DNA: TGTGCCAGCAGCGTAGTTCCTAGCGGCGGCGCAGATACGCAGTATTTT.

Concerning this clonotype itself: Compared with germline, one end of the junction differs, possibly owing to a read error. The DNA of the CDR3 is TGCGCCAGCTCACCACTATCGGGACAGGGGCTGAATGAGCAGTTCTTC. This codes for CASSPLSGQGLNEQFF. The chain uses TRBV18 and TRBJ2-1; 10 nucleotides match TRBD1. In germline, CDR1 is KGHSH, CDR2 LQKENI. The length of the CDR3 is 16 residues.

The chain is built from TRBV29-1 and TRBJ1-1; D is unresolved. Germline CDR1 SQVTM, CDR2 ANQGSEA. The CDR3 extends over 13 amino acids. V gave up 5 bases and J gave up 4 bases, with 14 bases separating them. CDR3 region: CSVNHLTATEAFF. The CDR3 DNA follows: TGCAGCGTTAACCACCTAACAGCCACTGAAGCTTTCTTT.

The chain couples TRBV20-1 to TRBJ2-5, with 13 bases lining up with TRBD2. This CDR3 has 14 residues. Germline V lookup: CDR1 DFQATT, CDR2 SNEGSKA (reference sequence). J lost 5 bases, V lost 3 bases, and 3 bases had no gene match. The CDR3 protein is CSASGLAGVETQYF. In DNA form, the CDR3 reads TGCAGTGCTAGCGGACTAGCGGGAGTCGAGACCCAGTACTTC.

This clonotype came up a few times. The chain couples TRBV5-1 to TRBJ2-7; TRBD1 matches 7 bases. V was pared by 4 bases and J by 1 base, with 8 bases of the junction left unmatched. This CDR3 is built from 15 residues. Germline values: CDR1 SGHRS, CDR2 YFSETQ. This CDR3 reads CASSPQGIPSYEQYF. In DNA, the CDR3 is TGCGCCAGCAGCCCACAGGGGATCCCATCCTACGAGCAGTACTTC.

The chain is built from TRBV11-2 and TRBJ2-5, with D unresolved. The CDR3 is made up of 14 amino acids. Germline assignment: CDR1 SGHAT and CDR2 FQNNGV. V was clipped by 4 bases and J by 7 bases, with 16 bases between them. CDR3 protein: CASSSATIGGTQYF. The CDR3 region has the DNA TGTGCCAGCAGCTCGGCGACGATAGGCGGGACCCAGTACTTC. The full variable domain, with the rest looked up from reference TRBV11-2 and TRBJ2-5, is EAGVAQSPRYKIIEKRQSVAFWCNPISGHATLYWYQQILGQGPKLLIQFQNNGVVDDSQLPKDRFSAERLKGVDSTLKIQPAKLEDSAVYLCASSSATIGGTQYFGPGTRLLVL.

The rearrangement links TRBV7-6 to TRBJ2-5; D possibly uses TRBD1 or TRBD2 (5 bases each). This CDR3 comprises 14 residues. Germline V CDR1 and CDR2: SGHVS, FNYEAQ. The V end was cut by 2 bases, the J end by 5 bases, with 12 bases between. This CDR3 is CASSLSGTGETQYF. The CDR3 coding sequence is TGTGCCAGCAGCTTAAGTGGGACGGGGGAGACCCAGTACTTC. Looking up the rest from reference TRBV7-6 and TRBJ2-5 gives the full variable domain: GAGVSQSPRYKVTKRGQDVALRCDPISGHVSLYWYRQALGQGPEFLTYFNYEAQQDKSGLPNDRFSAERPEGSISTLTIQRTEQRDSAMYRCASSLSGTGETQYFGPGTRLLVL.

In this sample, this clonotype turned up once. The genes are TRBV3-1 and TRBJ2-1; D is perhaps TRBD2 (6 bases). This CDR3 spans 12 amino acids. Trimming took off 0 bases at V and 14 bases at J, with 11 bases between the two ends. The germline V gene encodes CDR1 LGHDT and CDR2 YNNKEL (reference sequence). CDR3 sequence reads: CASSQDGIAEFF. Here the CDR3 DNA reads TGTGCCAGCAGCCAAGATGGAATAGCGGAGTTCTTC.

The chain links TRBV7-2 to TRBJ1-6; D unclear. This CDR3 is 14 amino acids long. Germline assignment: CDR1 SGHTA and CDR2 FQGNSA. Trimming left V 2 bases short and J 9 bases short, with 11 bases between. CDR3 sequence reads: CASSLKVAVSPLHF. In DNA form, the CDR3 reads TGTGCCAGCAGCTTAAAAGTTGCAGTTTCACCCCTCCACTTT.